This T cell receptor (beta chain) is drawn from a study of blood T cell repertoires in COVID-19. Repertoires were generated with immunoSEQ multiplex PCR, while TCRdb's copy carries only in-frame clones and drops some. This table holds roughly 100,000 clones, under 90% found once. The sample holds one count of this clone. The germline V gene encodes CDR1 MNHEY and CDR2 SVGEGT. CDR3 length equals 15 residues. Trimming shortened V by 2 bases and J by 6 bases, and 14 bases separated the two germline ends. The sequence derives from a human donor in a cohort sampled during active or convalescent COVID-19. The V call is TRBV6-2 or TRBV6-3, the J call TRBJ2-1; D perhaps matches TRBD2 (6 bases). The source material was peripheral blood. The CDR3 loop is CASSYGGGFPNEQFF. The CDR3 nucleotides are TGTGCCAGCAGTTACGGGGGAGGTTTCCCCAATGAGCAGTTCTTC.